A selection of T cell receptor beta chains follows, all from one sample in a study of shared clonotypes between healthy human individuals. Sequencing used immunoSEQ multiplex PCR; TCRdb keeps in-frame clones, though not all of them. The data show roughly 1.5 million clones, around 98% seen once. Sequences were obtained from naive CD4+ T cells sorted from blood. All receptors derive from a man younger than 40 in good health. CDR3s include the opening cysteine and the closing phenylalanine or tryptophan. The D gene is left open where the match is weak. Clone sizes are given selectively: once, few, many, or a class where the clone is expanded.

D gene	V gene	clone size	J gene	CDR3 protein	CDR3 DNA
TRBD1	TRBV6-1	few	TRBJ1-5	CASSEASGQGSQPQHF	TGTGCCAGCAGTGAAGCTTCCGGACAGGGCTCTCAGCCCCAGCATTTT
TRBD1	TRBV27	-	TRBJ2-7	CASSYRDRVHEQYF	TGTGCCAGCAGTTACCGGGACAGGGTACACGAGCAGTACTTC
-	TRBV11-3	-	TRBJ2-1	CASSLASESYNEQFF	TGTGCCAGCAGCTTGGCTAGCGAATCCTACAATGAGCAGTTCTTC
-	TRBV19	-	TRBJ2-6	CASRRTSSGANVLTF	TGTGCCAGTAGGAGGACCAGCTCTGGGGCCAACGTCCTGACTTTC
TRBD1	TRBV7-2	-	TRBJ1-2	CASSLGRTGDYGYTF	TGTGCCAGCAGCTTAGGTCGGACAGGGGACTATGGCTACACCTTC
TRBD2	TRBV27	-	TRBJ2-5	CASSLRLAGVETQYF	TGTGCCAGCAGTTTAAGACTAGCGGGAGTAGAGACCCAGTACTTC
TRBD1	TRBV28	-	TRBJ1-5	CASSINGQGRGQPQHF	TGTGCCAGCAGTATTAACGGACAGGGGCGAGGTCAGCCCCAGCATTTT
TRBD1	TRBV6-5	-	TRBJ1-5	CASSSGQGENQPQHF	TGTGCCAGCAGTTCGGGACAGGGGGAAAATCAGCCCCAGCATTTT
-	TRBV27	-	TRBJ2-3	CASSRGQGRWTDTQYF	TGTGCCAGCAGTAGGGGGCAGGGGAGGTGGACAGATACGCAGTATTTT
TRBD2	TRBV6-5	-	TRBJ2-3	CASNPSGSLDTQYF	TGTGCCAGCAACCCTAGCGGGAGCCTAGATACGCAGTATTTT
TRBD1	TRBV5-1	-	TRBJ1-1	CASSWSRGMNTEAFF	TGCGCCAGCAGCTGGAGCAGGGGGATGAACACTGAAGCTTTCTTT
-	TRBV29-1	once	TRBJ1-1	CSVRQVLNTEAFF	TGCAGCGTTAGACAGGTCCTTAACACTGAAGCTTTCTTT
-	TRBV30	-	TRBJ1-3	CAWSVRASGNTIYF	TGTGCCTGGAGTGTTAGGGCGTCTGGAAACACCATATATTTT